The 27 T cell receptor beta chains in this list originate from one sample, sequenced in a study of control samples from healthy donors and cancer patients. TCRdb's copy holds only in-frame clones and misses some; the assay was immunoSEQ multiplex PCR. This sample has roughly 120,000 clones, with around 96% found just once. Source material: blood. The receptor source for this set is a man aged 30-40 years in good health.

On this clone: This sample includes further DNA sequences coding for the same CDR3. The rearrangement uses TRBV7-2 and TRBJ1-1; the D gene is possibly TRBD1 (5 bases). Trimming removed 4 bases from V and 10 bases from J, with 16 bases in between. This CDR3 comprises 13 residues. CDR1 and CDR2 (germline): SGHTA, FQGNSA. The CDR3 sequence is CASSSTGGQRAFF. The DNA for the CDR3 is TGTGCCAGCAGCTCGACGGGGGGTCAACGAGCTTTCTTT.

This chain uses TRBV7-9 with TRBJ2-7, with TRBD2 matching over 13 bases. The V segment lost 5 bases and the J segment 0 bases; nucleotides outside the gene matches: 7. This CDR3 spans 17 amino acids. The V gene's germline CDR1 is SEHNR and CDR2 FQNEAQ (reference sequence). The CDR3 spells CASSHGTSGAGSYEQYF. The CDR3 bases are TGTGCCAGCAGCCACGGGACTAGCGGGGCCGGCTCCTACGAGCAGTACTTC.

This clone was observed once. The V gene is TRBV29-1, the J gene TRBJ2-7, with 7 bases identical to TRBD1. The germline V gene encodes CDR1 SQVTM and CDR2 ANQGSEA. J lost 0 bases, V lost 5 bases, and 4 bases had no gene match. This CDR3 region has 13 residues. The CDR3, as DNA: TGCAGCGTTACAAACAGGGGCTCCTACGAGCAGTACTTC. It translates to CSVTNRGSYEQYF.

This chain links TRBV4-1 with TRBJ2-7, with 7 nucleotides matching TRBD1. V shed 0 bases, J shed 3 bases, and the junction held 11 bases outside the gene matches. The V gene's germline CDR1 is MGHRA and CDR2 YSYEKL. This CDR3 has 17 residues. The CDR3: CASSQETVGTVLYEQYF. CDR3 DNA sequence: TGCGCCAGCAGCCAAGAAACGGTCGGGACAGTACTCTACGAGCAGTACTTC.

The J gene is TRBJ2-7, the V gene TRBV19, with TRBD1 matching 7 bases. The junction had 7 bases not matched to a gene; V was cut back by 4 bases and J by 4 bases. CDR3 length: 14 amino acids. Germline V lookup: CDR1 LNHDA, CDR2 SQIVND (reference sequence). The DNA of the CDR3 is TGTGCCAGTAGTACTCGGACAGGATCATACGAGCAGTACTTC. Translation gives CASSTRTGSYEQYF.

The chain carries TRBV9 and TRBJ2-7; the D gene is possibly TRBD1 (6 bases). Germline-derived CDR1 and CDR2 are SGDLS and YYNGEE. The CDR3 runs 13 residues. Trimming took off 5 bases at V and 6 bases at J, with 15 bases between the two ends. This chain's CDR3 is CASSYDGGAEQYF. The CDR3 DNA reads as TGTGCCAGCAGTTATGATGGGGGCGCCGAGCAGTACTTC. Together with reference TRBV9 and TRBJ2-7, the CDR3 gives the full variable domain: DSGVTQTPKHLITATGQRVTLRCSPRSGDLSVYWYQQSLDQGLQFLIQYYNGEERAKGNILERFSAQQFPDLHSELNLSSLELGDSALYFCASSYDGGAEQYFGPGTRLTVT.

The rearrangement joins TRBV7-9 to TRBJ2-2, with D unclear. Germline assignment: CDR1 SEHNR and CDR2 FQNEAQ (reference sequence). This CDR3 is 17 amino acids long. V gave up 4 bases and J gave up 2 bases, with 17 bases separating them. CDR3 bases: TGTGCCAGCAGCTACACCGAGCGTATGCGCAACACCGGGGAGCTGTTTTTT. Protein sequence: CASSYTERMRNTGELFF.

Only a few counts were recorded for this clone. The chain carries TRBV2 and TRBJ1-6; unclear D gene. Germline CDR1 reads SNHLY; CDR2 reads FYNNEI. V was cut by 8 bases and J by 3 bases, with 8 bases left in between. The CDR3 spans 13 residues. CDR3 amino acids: CASARDYNSPLHF. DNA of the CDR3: TGTGCCAGCGCGAGGGACTATAATTCACCCCTCCACTTT.

In DNA form, the CDR3 reads TGTGCCAGCAGCCAAGTTTGGCTTACTACGAACACCGGGGAGCTGTTTTTT. Its protein is CASSQVWLTTNTGELFF. The V and J genes are TRBV3-1 (or the pseudogene TRBV3-2) and TRBJ2-2; D gene unclear. Germline values: CDR1 LGHDT, CDR2 YNNKEL (reference sequence). V shed 1 base and J shed 0 bases, with 12 bases lying between them. The CDR3 length is 17 residues.

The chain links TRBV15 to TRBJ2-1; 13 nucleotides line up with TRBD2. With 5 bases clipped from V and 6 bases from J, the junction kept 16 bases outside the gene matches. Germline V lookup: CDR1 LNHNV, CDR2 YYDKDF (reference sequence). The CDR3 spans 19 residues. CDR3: CATSSPGLAGDYDINEQFF. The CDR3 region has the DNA TGTGCCACCAGCTCTCCAGGACTAGCGGGGGACTATGACATCAATGAGCAGTTCTTC.

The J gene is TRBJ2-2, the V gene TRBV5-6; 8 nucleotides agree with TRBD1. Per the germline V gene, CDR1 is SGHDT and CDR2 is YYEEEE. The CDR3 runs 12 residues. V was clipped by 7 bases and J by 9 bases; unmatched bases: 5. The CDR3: CASGTGYRELFF. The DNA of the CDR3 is TGTGCCAGCGGGACAGGCTACAGGGAGCTGTTTTTT.

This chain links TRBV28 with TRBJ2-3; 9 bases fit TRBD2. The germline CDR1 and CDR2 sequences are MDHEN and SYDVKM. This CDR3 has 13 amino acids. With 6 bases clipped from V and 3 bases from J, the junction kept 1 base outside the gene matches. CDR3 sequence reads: CASSSGGTDTQYF. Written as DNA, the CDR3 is TGTGCCAGCAGCAGCGGGGGGACAGATACGCAGTATTTT.

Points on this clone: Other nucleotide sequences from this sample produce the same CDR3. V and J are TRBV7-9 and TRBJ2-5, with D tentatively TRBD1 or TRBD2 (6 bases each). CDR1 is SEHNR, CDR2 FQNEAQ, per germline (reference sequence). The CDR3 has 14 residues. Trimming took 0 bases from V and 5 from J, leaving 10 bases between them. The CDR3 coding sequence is TGTGCCAGCAGCTTAGCCGGGGGCGGGGAGACCCAGTACTTC. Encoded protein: CASSLAGGGETQYF.

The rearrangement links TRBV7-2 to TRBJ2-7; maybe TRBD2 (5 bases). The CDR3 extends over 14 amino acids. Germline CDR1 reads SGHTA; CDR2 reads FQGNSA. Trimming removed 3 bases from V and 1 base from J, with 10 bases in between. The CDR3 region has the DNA TGTGCCAGCAGCTTCTCGACGGGATCCTACGAGCAGTACTTC. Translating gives CASSFSTGSYEQYF.

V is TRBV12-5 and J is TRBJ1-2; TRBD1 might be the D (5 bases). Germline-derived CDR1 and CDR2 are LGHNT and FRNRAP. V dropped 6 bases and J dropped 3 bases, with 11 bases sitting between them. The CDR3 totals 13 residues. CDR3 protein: CASGSTGYYGYTF. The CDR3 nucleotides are TGTGCTAGTGGGTCTACAGGATACTATGGCTACACCTTC. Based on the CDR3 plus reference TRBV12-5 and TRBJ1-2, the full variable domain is DARVTQTPRHKVTEMGQEVTMRCQPILGHNTVFWYRQTMMQGLELLAYFRNRAPLDDSGMPKDRFSAEMPDATLATLKIQPSEPRDSAVYFCASGSTGYYGYTFGSGTRLTVV.

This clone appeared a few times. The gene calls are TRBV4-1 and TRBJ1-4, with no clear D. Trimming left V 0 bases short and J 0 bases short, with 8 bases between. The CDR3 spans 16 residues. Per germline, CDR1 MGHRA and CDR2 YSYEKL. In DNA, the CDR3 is TGCGCCAGCAGCCAAGATCAGAGTGCAACTAATGAAAAACTGTTTTTT. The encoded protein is CASSQDQSATNEKLFF.

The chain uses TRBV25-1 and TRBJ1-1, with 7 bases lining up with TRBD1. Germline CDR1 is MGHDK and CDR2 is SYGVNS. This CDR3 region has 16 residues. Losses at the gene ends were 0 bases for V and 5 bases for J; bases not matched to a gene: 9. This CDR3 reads CASSEYSAGGRTEAFF. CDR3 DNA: TGTGCCAGCAGTGAATATTCGGCAGGGGGGCGTACTGAAGCTTTCTTT.

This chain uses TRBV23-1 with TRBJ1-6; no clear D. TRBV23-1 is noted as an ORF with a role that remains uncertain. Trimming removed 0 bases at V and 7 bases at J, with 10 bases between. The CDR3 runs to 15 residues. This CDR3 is CASSQSEVRNSPLHF. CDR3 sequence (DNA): TGCGCCAGCAGTCAATCAGAAGTTAGGAATTCACCCCTCCACTTT.

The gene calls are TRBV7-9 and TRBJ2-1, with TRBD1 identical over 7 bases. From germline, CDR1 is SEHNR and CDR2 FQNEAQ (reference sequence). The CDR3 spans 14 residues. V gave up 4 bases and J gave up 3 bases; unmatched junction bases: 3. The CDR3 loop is CASSWGQSYNEQFF. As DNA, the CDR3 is TGTGCCAGCAGCTGGGGACAGAGCTACAATGAGCAGTTCTTC.

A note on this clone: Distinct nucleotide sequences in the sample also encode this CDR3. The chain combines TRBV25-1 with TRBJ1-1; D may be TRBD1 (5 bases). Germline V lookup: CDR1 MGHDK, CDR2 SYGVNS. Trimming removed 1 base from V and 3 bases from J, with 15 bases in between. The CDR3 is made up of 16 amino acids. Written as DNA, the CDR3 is TGTGCCAGCAGTGAATCCCCGAGGGGAGGGGACACTGAAGCTTTCTTT. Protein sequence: CASSESPRGGDTEAFF.

CDR3 DNA sequence: TGTGCCAGCAGCCCCCGGGACAGGGACCAATACGAGCAGTACTTC. Its protein is CASSPRDRDQYEQYF. V is TRBV7-9 and J is TRBJ2-7, with 9 bases matching TRBD1. The CDR3 extends over 15 amino acids. Looked up from germline, CDR1 is SEHNR and CDR2 is FQNEAQ (reference sequence). V was pared by 5 bases and J by 4 bases, with 9 bases of the junction left unmatched.

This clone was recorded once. The CDR3 region is CACSPVGSYEQYF. In nucleotides, the CDR3 is TGTGCCTGCTCGCCGGTTGGATCCTACGAGCAGTACTTC. This chain joins TRBV25-1 and TRBJ2-7; D remains ambiguous. This CDR3 contains 13 residues. Germline CDR1 is MGHDK and CDR2 is SYGVNS. Trimming shortened V by 11 bases and J by 1 base, and 15 bases separated the two germline ends.

The CDR3 region is CASSYPAYEQYF. The CDR3 DNA reads as TGTGCCAGCAGTTACCCCGCCTACGAGCAGTACTTC. The chain joins TRBV6-2 or TRBV6-3 to TRBJ2-7; no definite D call. CDR3 length equals 12 residues. V lost 2 bases to trimming and J lost 2 bases, with 4 bases between them. The germline V gene encodes CDR1 MNHEY and CDR2 SVGEGT.

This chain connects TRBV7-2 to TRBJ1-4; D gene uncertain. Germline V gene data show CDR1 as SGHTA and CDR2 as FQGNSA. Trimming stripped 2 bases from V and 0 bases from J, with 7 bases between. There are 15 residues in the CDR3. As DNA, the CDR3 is TGTGCCAGCAGCTTAAAAAGGGCAACTAATGAAAAACTGTTTTTT. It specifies CASSLKRATNEKLFF.

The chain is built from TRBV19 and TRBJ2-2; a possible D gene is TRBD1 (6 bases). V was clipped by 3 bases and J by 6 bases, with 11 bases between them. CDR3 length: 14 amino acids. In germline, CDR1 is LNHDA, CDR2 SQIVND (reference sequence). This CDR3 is CASSMDRSPGELFF. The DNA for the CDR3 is TGTGCCAGTAGTATGGACAGATCACCCGGGGAGCTGTTTTTT. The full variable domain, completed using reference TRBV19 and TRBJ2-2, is DGGITQSPKYLFRKEGQNVTLSCEQNLNHDAMYWYRQDPGQGLRLIYYSQIVNDFQKGDIAEGYSVSREKKESFPLTVTSAQKNPTAFYLCASSMDRSPGELFFGEGSRLTVL.

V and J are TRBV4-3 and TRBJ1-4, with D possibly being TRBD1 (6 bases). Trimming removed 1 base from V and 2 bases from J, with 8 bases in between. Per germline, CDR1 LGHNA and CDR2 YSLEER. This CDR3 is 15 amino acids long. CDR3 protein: CASSQAGGTNEKLFF. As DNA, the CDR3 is TGCGCCAGCAGCCAAGCGGGGGGCACTAATGAAAAACTGTTTTTT.

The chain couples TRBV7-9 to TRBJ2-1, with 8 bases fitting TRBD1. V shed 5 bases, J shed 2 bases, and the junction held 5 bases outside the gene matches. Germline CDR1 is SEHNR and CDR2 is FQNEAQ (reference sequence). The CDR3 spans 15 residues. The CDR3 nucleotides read TGTGCCAGCAGCCCTAGACAGGGGACCTACAATGAGCAGTTCTTC. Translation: CASSPRQGTYNEQFF.